This T cell receptor beta chain emerged from a study of beta chain features in type 1 diabetes. About the study: The study examined 107,917,701 sorted cells across all samples.

Markers CD45RO/CCR7/CD25/CD127/CD95/CD27 served to sort CD4+ naive, central memory, regulatory and stem cell-like memory cells. General study results and limits: TCRB CDR3s were moderately but significantly shorter in Type 1 diabetes patients in all four CD4+ subsets. There were fewer insertions and more deletions at the VDJ junctions of type 1 diabetes patients.

On this clone: Its antigen remains unidentified.

Since all of the isolated RNA was reverse transcribed, expressed TCRB transcripts were what got sequenced. Generated by immunoSEQ multiplex PCR, the TCRdb table keeps only in-frame clones and is missing some. This sample has roughly 160,000 clones; 7.8% occur once, and the top ten carry more than 0.75%. V gave up 4 bases and J gave up 6 bases; unmatched junction bases: 2. Germline CDR1 reads SNHLY; CDR2 reads FYNNEI. The CDR3 contains 12 residues. V and J are TRBV2 and TRBJ2-7, with 8 bases that match TRBD2. The sample was central memory CD4+ T cells from blood. The origin of this receptor is a woman aged 40 to 50 with type 1 diabetes. The CDR3 nucleotides read TGTGCCAGCAGTGGGCTAGCGGGCGAGCAGTACTTC. Amino acids: CASSGLAGEQYF. Filled out from reference TRBV2 and TRBJ2-7, the complete variable domain reads EPEVTQTPSHQVTQMGQEVILRCVPISNHLYFYWYRQILGQKVEFLVSFYNNEISEKSEIFDDQFSVERPDGSNFTLKIRSTKLEDSAMYFCASSGLAGEQYFGPGTRLTVT.